This entry lists 31 T cell receptor beta chains sequenced from one sample in a study of blood T cell repertoires in COVID-19. TCRdb keeps only in-frame clones here, not all; method: immunoSEQ multiplex PCR. The repertoire holds hundreds of thousands of clones, 85% seen once, with about an eighth in the top ten. Sequencing was done on a sample of peripheral blood. These receptors came from a human donor in a cohort sampled during active COVID-19.

J is TRBJ2-1 and V is TRBV28; TRBD1 might be the D (5 bases). Per the germline V gene, CDR1 is MDHEN and CDR2 is SYDVKM. The CDR3 spans 13 residues. Trimming pared 7 bases from V and 7 bases from J, leaving 14 bases between. CDR3 loop: CASITIPGNEQFF. CDR3 nucleotide sequence: TGTGCCAGCATTACCATCCCAGGGAATGAGCAGTTCTTC.

The chain carries TRBV5-1 and TRBJ2-3; weak D call: TRBD1 (6 bases). Germline V gene data show CDR1 as SGHRS and CDR2 as YFSETQ. V shed 4 bases and J shed 0 bases, with 9 bases lying between them. The length of the CDR3 is 14 residues. CDR3 residues: CASSRTASTDTQYF. For the CDR3, the DNA is TGCGCCAGCAGCAGGACAGCTAGCACAGATACGCAGTATTTT.

J is TRBJ1-6 and V is TRBV27; D call uncertain. V shed 11 bases and J shed 2 bases, with 10 bases lying between them. The length of the CDR3 is 13 residues. Germline-derived CDR1 and CDR2 are MNHEY and SMNVEV (reference sequence). In DNA form, the CDR3 reads TGTGCCTCCCGTAGCACCTATAATTCACCCCTCCACTTT. Amino acid sequence: CASRSTYNSPLHF.

The chain combines TRBV2 with TRBJ2-2; D is possibly TRBD1 (6 bases). The germline gives CDR1 SNHLY, CDR2 FYNNEI. The CDR3 totals 15 residues. V was pared by 7 bases and J by 0 bases, with 12 bases between. The CDR3 loop is CASKGVLSNTGELFF. The CDR3 nucleotides read TGTGCCAGCAAGGGGGTATTATCGAACACCGGGGAGCTGTTTTTT.

This clone was recorded once. The rearrangement links TRBV6-1 to TRBJ1-5; 8 bases map to TRBD1. Germline CDR1 and CDR2: MNHNS and SASEGT. The CDR3 runs 15 residues. The V and J ends lost 2 bases and 5 bases, in that order; junction bases with no gene match: 5. The chain's CDR3 is CASSEMGTGYQPQHF. The CDR3 DNA is TGTGCCAGCAGTGAAATGGGGACAGGATATCAGCCCCAGCATTTT.

The CDR3 reads CASRPLAGSHNEQFF. CDR3 in DNA: TGTGCCAGCAGACCCCTGGCAGGGTCCCACAATGAGCAGTTCTTC. V gene TRBV11-2 combines with J gene TRBJ2-1; maybe TRBD1 (5 bases). This CDR3 is built from 15 residues. In germline, CDR1 is SGHAT, CDR2 FQNNGV. Trimming shortened V by 6 bases and J by 5 bases, and 17 bases separated the two germline ends.

J is TRBJ2-1 and V is TRBV5-1; tentative D call: TRBD2 (5 bases). The germline gives CDR1 SGHRS, CDR2 YFSETQ. Trimming shortened V by 4 bases and J by 1 base, and 12 bases separated the two germline ends. CDR3 length: 15 amino acids. DNA for the CDR3: TGCGCCAGCAGCCTCCGGAGGACGTCCTACAATGAGCAGTTCTTC. Its protein is CASSLRRTSYNEQFF.

The chain has TRBV7-2 and TRBJ2-3, with D perhaps matching TRBD2 (6 bases). The CDR3 runs to 14 residues. CDR1 SGHTA and CDR2 FQGNSA come from the germline V gene. V was trimmed by 5 bases and J by 2 bases, leaving 11 bases between them. In DNA, the CDR3 is TGTGCCAGCAGCCGCGGAGGGGCCACAGATACGCAGTATTTT. Translating gives CASSRGGATDTQYF.

This chain links TRBV6-5 with TRBJ2-5; D might be TRBD2 (5 bases). The CDR3 spans 14 residues. Germline CDR1 and CDR2: MNHEY and SVGAGI. V was cut by 2 bases and J by 1 base, with 8 bases left in between. For the CDR3, the DNA is TGTGCCAGCAGTTACCGGACTCCCCAAGAGACCCAGTACTTC. Amino acid sequence: CASSYRTPQETQYF.

CDR3 DNA sequence: TGTGCCAGCAGTTTCTCCTCGTTTACTGAAGCTTTCTTT. As protein: CASSFSSFTEAFF. The chain links TRBV12-3 or TRBV12-4 to TRBJ1-1; D uncertain. The CDR3 has 13 amino acids. Trimming removed 3 bases from V and 5 bases from J, with 10 bases in between.

The V call is TRBV7-9, the J call TRBJ2-7; D is uncertain. Germline values: CDR1 SEHNR, CDR2 FQNEAQ (reference sequence). CDR3 length: 13 residues. Trimming stripped 5 bases from V and 7 bases from J, with 15 bases between. As DNA, the CDR3 is TGTGCCAGCAGCCCAACCAGTGCCCATGAGCAGTACTTC. Encoded protein: CASSPTSAHEQYF.

The rearrangement joins TRBV4-1 to TRBJ2-1, with D maybe TRBD2 (6 bases). CDR1 MGHRA and CDR2 YSYEKL come from the germline V gene. Trimming took 1 base from V and 4 from J, leaving 8 bases between them. The CDR3 runs 14 residues. DNA for the CDR3: TGCGCCAGCAGCCAAGTCGGAGGGTACAATGAGCAGTTCTTC. Amino acids: CASSQVGGYNEQFF.

This chain links TRBV5-1 with TRBJ2-1; 13 nucleotides line up with TRBD2. Germline V gene lookup returns CDR1 SGHRS and CDR2 YFSETQ. V shed 4 bases and J 2 bases; nucleotides not matched to a gene: 0. The CDR3 runs 15 residues. The CDR3 nucleotides are TGCGCCAGCAGCGGGACTAGCGGGGCCTACAATGAGCAGTTCTTC. This translates into CASSGTSGAYNEQFF.

Notes on this clone: This CDR3 is also generated by other DNA sequences in the sample. The J gene is TRBJ1-1, the V gene TRBV19, with 8 positions matching TRBD1. The CDR3 runs 14 residues. The germline gives CDR1 LNHDA, CDR2 SQIVND (reference sequence). V dropped 5 bases and J dropped 4; count of bases not matched to a gene: 6. The DNA of the CDR3 is TGTGCCAGTAGTGTTGACAGGGGAGGCACTGAAGCTTTCTTT. It specifies CASSVDRGGTEAFF.

The gene calls are TRBV5-1 and TRBJ2-3; 10 bases are a match to TRBD1. The J segment lost 4 bases and the V segment lost 4 bases, leaving 3 bases of the junction unmatched. This CDR3 is built from 14 residues. CDR1 SGHRS and CDR2 YFSETQ come from the germline V gene. As DNA, the CDR3 is TGCGCCAGCAGCCCGGGACAGGGGCCAGATACGCAGTATTTT. Translating it yields CASSPGQGPDTQYF.

The chain carries TRBV7-3 and TRBJ2-1; D is perhaps TRBD1 (5 bases). The CDR3 runs 13 residues. The V gene lost 2 bases and the J gene lost 7 bases, with 9 bases spanning the gap. Germline V lookup: CDR1 SGHTA, CDR2 FQGTGA. The CDR3 bases are TGTGCCAGCAGCTTACTTGGGGCTAATGAGCAGTTCTTC. This sequence encodes CASSLLGANEQFF.

The rearrangement uses TRBV5-5 and TRBJ2-1, with D possibly matching TRBD2 (5 bases). This CDR3 comprises 15 residues. Germline lookup yields CDR1 SGHKS and CDR2 YYEKEE (reference sequence). V was trimmed by 1 base and J by 0 bases, leaving 8 bases between them. CDR3 sequence reads: CASSLQAGSYNEQFF. The CDR3, as DNA: TGTGCCAGCAGCTTGCAGGCGGGCTCCTACAATGAGCAGTTCTTC.

This chain connects TRBV28 to TRBJ1-5, with D perhaps TRBD1 (5 bases). V gave up 4 bases and J gave up 7 bases, with 14 bases separating them. The germline gives CDR1 MDHEN, CDR2 SYDVKM. There are 14 residues in the CDR3. The CDR3 DNA follows: TGTGCCAGCAGTTGGGTAGGGGATGGGCAGCCCCAGCATTTT. It codes for CASSWVGDGQPQHF.

V usage is TRBV7-3 and J usage is TRBJ2-7, with 7 bases fitting TRBD2. The V gene end was trimmed by 4 bases and the J gene end by 2 bases; junction bases not matched to a gene: 8. This CDR3 is 15 amino acids long. Germline V gives CDR1 SGHTA, CDR2 FQGTGA. CDR3 coding DNA: TGTGCCAGCAGCTCCCTCCTAGCGGCCCCCTACGAGCAGTACTTC. It yields the protein CASSSLLAAPYEQYF. Variable domain in full (rest from reference TRBV7-3 and TRBJ2-7): GAGVSQTPSNKVTEKGKYVELRCDPISGHTALYWYRQSLGQGPEFLIYFQGTGAADDSGLPNDRFFAVRPEGSVSTLKIQRTERGDSAVYLCASSSLLAAPYEQYFGPGTRLTVT.

This clone appeared a few times. In DNA form, the CDR3 reads TGTGCCAGTAGTACCGCTCTACAGGTGAATTCACCCCTCCACTTT. Amino acids: CASSTALQVNSPLHF. V is TRBV19 and J is TRBJ1-6; possibly TRBD1 for D (5 bases). V was pared by 4 bases and J by 7 bases, with 14 bases between. This CDR3 region has 15 residues. From germline, CDR1 is LNHDA and CDR2 SQIVND (reference sequence).

This chain links TRBV4-3 with TRBJ1-1; D gene uncertain. CDR3 length: 11 residues. Germline V gene data show CDR1 as LGHNA and CDR2 as YSLEER. V lost 1 base and J 7 bases, leaving 4 bases between the germline ends. CDR3 coding DNA: TGCGCCAGCAGCCAAGGAGTTGAAGCTTTCTTT. This sequence encodes CASSQGVEAFF.

A single count supports this clone. The chain links TRBV19 to TRBJ1-1; D gene ambiguous. Germline V gene lookup returns CDR1 LNHDA and CDR2 SQIVND (reference sequence). The CDR3 spans 13 residues. The V end lost 8 bases, the J end lost 2 bases, and 12 bases lay between the germline ends. The CDR3 spells CASADSPNTEAFF. The CDR3, as DNA: TGTGCCAGTGCGGACTCCCCCAACACTGAAGCTTTCTTT. The full variable domain, its missing parts supplied by reference TRBV19 and TRBJ1-1, is DGGITQSPKYLFRKEGQNVTLSCEQNLNHDAMYWYRQDPGQGLRLIYYSQIVNDFQKGDIAEGYSVSREKKESFPLTVTSAQKNPTAFYLCASADSPNTEAFFGQGTRLTVV.

The rearrangement joins TRBV20-1 to TRBJ1-2; D may be TRBD1 (5 bases). This CDR3 has 11 amino acids. The V gene's germline CDR1 is DFQATT and CDR2 SNEGSKA (reference sequence). V lost 2 bases to trimming and J lost 8 bases, with 9 bases between them. CDR3 sequence (DNA): TGCAGTGCTAGACATGGACACGGCTACACCTTC. It translates to CSARHGHGYTF.

The sample holds one count of this clone. The CDR3 nucleotides are TGTGCCAGTAAAATGGAGGGACCTAATGAAAAACTGTTTTTT. This gives the protein CASKMEGPNEKLFF. The rearrangement links TRBV19 to TRBJ1-4, with D possibly TRBD1 on 5 matching bases. Looked up from germline, CDR1 is LNHDA and CDR2 is SQIVND (reference sequence). The CDR3 has 14 residues. Trimming took 7 bases from V and 3 from J, leaving 12 bases between them.

This clone appeared once. The chain combines TRBV10-3 with TRBJ2-7; D possibly corresponds to TRBD1 (5 bases). V lost 8 bases and J lost 2, with 10 bases in between. CDR3 length: 12 amino acids. Germline lookup yields CDR1 ENHRY and CDR2 SYGVKD. CDR3 protein: CAIQGYTYEQYF. The CDR3 DNA follows: TGTGCCATCCAGGGATACACCTACGAGCAGTACTTC.

This clone was recorded a few times. V and J are TRBV29-1 and TRBJ2-5; D gene ambiguous. The CDR3 covers 12 residues. Trimming took 7 bases from V and 1 from J, leaving 10 bases between them. Germline-derived CDR1 and CDR2 are SQVTM and ANQGSEA. CDR3 bases: TGCAGCGCACGAGTAGCCCAAGAGACCCAGTACTTC. Encoded protein: CSARVAQETQYF.

The CDR3 nucleotides read TGTGCCAGCAGCTTAGGCGTTGAGCAGTTCTTC. The encoded protein is CASSLGVEQFF. The J gene is TRBJ2-1, the V gene TRBV7-9; D remains unclear. Germline values: CDR1 SEHNR, CDR2 FQNEAQ (reference sequence). The V end was cut by 1 base, the J end by 9 bases, with 4 bases between. The CDR3 has 11 residues. Looking up the rest from reference TRBV7-9 and TRBJ2-1 gives the full variable domain: DTGVSQNPRHKITKRGQNVTFRCDPISEHNRLYWYRQTLGQGPEFLTYFQNEAQLEKSRLLSDRFSAERPKGSFSTLEIQRTEQGDSAMYLCASSLGVEQFFGPGTRLTVL.

The chain recombines TRBV6-6 with TRBJ2-1; 7 bases match TRBD2. This CDR3 has 16 amino acids. The V segment lost 4 bases and the J segment 5 bases; nucleotides outside the gene matches: 11. Germline CDR1 MNHNY, CDR2 SVGAGI (reference sequence). The DNA for the CDR3 is TGTGCCAGCAGTTTCACCATGGGGGGAGGGAACAATGAGCAGTTCTTC. It encodes CASSFTMGGGNNEQFF.

The rearrangement uses TRBV9 and TRBJ1-6; no firm D call. The germline V and J ends were trimmed by 7 bases and 0 bases, with 5 bases remaining between them. The CDR3 runs to 13 residues. CDR1 is SGDLS, CDR2 YYNGEE, per germline. CDR3 coding DNA: TGTGCCAGCTCTAGCTCCTATAATTCACCCCTCCACTTT. Its protein is CASSSSYNSPLHF. The full variable domain, its missing parts supplied by reference TRBV9 and TRBJ1-6, is DSGVTQTPKHLITATGQRVTLRCSPRSGDLSVYWYQQSLDQGLQFLIQYYNGEERAKGNILERFSAQQFPDLHSELNLSSLELGDSALYFCASSSSYNSPLHFGNGTRLTVT.

This rearrangement joins TRBV29-1 to TRBJ2-1, with TRBD1 matching 9 bases. V lost 7 bases to trimming and J lost 5 bases; unmatched junction nucleotides: 6. There are 13 residues in the CDR3. Per the germline V gene, CDR1 is SQVTM and CDR2 is ANQGSEA. This CDR3 reads CSARTGVDNEQFF. The CDR3 coding sequence is TGCAGCGCCAGGACAGGGGTCGACAATGAGCAGTTCTTC.

This chain links TRBV28 with TRBJ1-3; unclear D gene. V was trimmed by 7 bases and J by 4 bases, leaving 14 bases between them. The CDR3 totals 14 residues. Germline values: CDR1 MDHEN, CDR2 SYDVKM. This CDR3 is CASTIAGAGNTIYF. CDR3 bases: TGTGCCAGCACTATCGCGGGCGCAGGAAACACCATATATTTT.